This TCR beta chain was captured by sequencing in a study of shared clonotypes between healthy human individuals. Assay: immunoSEQ multiplex PCR; the TCRdb copy retains only in-frame clones and omits some. Altogether about 2.1 million clones are present, 90% to 95% being singletons, with the ten largest covering around 1.7%. Germline assignment: CDR1 SQVTM and CDR2 ANQGSEA. V trimming: 5 bases; J trimming: 8 bases; junction bases outside the gene matches: 8. CDR3 length: 13 residues. Naive CD8 cells comprised CD45RO-negative, CCR7-positively selected cells, excluding terminally differentiated effector memory CD45RA+ cells.

The receptor's source is a man between 18 and 35 years old in good health. Some clones in this sample may be carry-over from other donors' samples. This chain links TRBV29-1 with TRBJ2-1; 8 bases map to TRBD1. The source material was naive CD8+ T cells from PBMCs. The chain's CDR3 is CSVYQGAVDEQFF. The DNA for the CDR3 is TGCAGCGTTTACCAGGGGGCGGTGGATGAGCAGTTCTTC.